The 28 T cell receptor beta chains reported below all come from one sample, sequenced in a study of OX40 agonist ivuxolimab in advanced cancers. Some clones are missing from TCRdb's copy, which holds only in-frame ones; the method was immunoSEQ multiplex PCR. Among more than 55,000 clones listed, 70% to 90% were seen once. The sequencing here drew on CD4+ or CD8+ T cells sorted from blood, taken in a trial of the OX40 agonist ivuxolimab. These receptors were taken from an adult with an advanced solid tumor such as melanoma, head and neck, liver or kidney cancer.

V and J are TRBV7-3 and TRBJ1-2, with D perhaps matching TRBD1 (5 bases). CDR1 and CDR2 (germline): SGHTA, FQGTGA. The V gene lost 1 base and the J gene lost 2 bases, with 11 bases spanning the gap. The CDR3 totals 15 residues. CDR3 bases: TGTGCCAGCAGCTTAAGGGGCGGCACCAACTATGGCTACACCTTC. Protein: CASSLRGGTNYGYTF.

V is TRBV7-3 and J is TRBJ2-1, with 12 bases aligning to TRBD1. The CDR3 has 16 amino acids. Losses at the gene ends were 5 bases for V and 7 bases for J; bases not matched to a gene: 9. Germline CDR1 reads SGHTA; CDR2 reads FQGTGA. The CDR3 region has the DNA TGTGCCAGCAGCAATCCGGGACAGGGGGCGTGGAATGAGCAGTTCTTC. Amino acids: CASSNPGQGAWNEQFF.

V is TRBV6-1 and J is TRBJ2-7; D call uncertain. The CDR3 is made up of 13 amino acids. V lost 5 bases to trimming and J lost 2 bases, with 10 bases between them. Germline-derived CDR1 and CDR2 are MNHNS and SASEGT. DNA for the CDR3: TGTGCCAGCAGTCGGCTGGGAACCTACGAGCAGTACTTC. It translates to CASSRLGTYEQYF.

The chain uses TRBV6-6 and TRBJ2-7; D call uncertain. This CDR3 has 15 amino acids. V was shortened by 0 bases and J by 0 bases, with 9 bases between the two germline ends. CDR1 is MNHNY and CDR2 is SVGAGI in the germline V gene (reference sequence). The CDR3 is CASSYSTAGSYEQYF. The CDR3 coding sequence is TGTGCCAGCAGTTACTCGACCGCCGGCTCCTACGAGCAGTACTTC.

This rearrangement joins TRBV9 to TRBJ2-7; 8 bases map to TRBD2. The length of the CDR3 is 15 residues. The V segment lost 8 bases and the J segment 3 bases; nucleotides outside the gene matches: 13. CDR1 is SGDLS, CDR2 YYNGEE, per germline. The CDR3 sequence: CASTPGTSGFYEQYF. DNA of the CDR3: TGTGCCAGTACTCCCGGGACTAGTGGATTCTACGAGCAGTACTTC. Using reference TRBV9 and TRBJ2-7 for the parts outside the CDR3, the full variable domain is DSGVTQTPKHLITATGQRVTLRCSPRSGDLSVYWYQQSLDQGLQFLIQYYNGEERAKGNILERFSAQQFPDLHSELNLSSLELGDSALYFCASTPGTSGFYEQYFGPGTRLTVT.

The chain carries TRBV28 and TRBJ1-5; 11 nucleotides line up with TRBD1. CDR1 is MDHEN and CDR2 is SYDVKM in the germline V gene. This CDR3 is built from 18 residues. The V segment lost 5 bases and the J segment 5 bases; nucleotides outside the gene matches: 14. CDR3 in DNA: TGTGCCAGCAGTCGCGGACAGGGGGCCGGTATGGGGGATCAGCCCCAGCATTTT. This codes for CASSRGQGAGMGDQPQHF.

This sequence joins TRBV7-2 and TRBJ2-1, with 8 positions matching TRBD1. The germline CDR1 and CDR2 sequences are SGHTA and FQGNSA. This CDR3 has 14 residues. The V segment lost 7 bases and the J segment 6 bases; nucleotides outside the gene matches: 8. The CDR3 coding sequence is TGTGCCAGCACCACAGGGGGAGGCCTCAATGAGCAGTTCTTC. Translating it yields CASTTGGGLNEQFF.

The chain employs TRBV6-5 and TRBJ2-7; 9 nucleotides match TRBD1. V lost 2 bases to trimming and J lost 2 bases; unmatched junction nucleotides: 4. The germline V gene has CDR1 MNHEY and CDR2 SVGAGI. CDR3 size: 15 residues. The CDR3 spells CASSYNRQGAYEQYF. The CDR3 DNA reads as TGTGCCAGCAGTTACAACCGACAGGGGGCCTACGAGCAGTACTTC.

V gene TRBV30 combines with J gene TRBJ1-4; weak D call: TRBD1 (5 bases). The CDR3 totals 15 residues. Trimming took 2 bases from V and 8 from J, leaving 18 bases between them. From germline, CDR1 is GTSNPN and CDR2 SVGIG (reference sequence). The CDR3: CAWSSRGRGQEKLFF. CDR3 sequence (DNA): TGTGCCTGGAGTTCACGGGGGAGGGGCCAGGAAAAACTGTTTTTT.

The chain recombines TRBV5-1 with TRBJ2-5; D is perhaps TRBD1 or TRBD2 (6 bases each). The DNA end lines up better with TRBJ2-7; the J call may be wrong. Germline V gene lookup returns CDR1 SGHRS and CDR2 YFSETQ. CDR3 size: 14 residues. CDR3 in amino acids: CASSAGTGFNEQYF. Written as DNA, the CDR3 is TGCGCCAGCAGCGCGGGAACAGGGTTCAACGAGCAGTACTTC.

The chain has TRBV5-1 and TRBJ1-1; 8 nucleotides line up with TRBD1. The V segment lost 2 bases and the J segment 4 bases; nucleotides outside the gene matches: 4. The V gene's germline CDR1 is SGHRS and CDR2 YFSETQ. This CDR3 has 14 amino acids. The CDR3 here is CASSFFTGGTEAFF. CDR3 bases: TGCGCCAGCAGCTTCTTCACAGGGGGCACTGAAGCTTTCTTT.

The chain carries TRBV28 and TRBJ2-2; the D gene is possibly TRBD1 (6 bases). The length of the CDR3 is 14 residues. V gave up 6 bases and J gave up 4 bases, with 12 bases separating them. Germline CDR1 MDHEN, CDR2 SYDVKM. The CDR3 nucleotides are TGTGCCAGCAGGATACAGGGATTCACCGGGGAGCTGTTTTTT. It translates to CASRIQGFTGELFF.

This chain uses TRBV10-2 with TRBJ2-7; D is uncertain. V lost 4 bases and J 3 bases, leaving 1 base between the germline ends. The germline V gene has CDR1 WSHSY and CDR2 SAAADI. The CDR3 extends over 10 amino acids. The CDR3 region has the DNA TGCGCCAGCAGTGGCTACGAGCAGTACTTC. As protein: CASSGYEQYF.

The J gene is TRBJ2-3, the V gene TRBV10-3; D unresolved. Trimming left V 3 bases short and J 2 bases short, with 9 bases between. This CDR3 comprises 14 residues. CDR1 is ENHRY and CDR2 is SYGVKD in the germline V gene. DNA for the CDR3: TGTGCCATCAGTGACCGCGGATACACAGATACGCAGTATTTT. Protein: CAISDRGYTDTQYF.

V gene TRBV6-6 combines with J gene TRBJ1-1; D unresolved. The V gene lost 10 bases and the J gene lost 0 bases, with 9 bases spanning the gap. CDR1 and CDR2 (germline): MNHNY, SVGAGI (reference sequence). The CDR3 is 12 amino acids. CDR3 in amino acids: CAIQRLNTEAFF. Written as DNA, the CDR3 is TGTGCCATACAGCGACTGAACACTGAAGCTTTCTTT.

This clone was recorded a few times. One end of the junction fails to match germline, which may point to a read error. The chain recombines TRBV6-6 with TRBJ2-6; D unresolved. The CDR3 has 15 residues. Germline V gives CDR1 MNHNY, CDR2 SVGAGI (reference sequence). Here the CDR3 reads CASSSASSEANVLTF. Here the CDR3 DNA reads TGTGCCAGCAGTTCGGCCAGCTCTGAGGCCAACGTCCTGACTTTC.

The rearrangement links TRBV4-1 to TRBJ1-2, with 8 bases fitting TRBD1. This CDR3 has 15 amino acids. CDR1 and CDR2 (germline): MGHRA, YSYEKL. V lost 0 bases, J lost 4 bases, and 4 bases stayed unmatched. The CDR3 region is CASSQEAGGLYGYTF. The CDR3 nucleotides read TGCGCCAGCAGCCAAGAGGCAGGGGGCCTCTATGGCTACACCTTC.

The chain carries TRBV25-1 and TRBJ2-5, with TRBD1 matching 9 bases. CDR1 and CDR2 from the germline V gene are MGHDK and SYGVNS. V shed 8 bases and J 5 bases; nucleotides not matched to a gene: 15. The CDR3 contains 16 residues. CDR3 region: CASLGIYRGLEETQYF. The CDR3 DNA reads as TGTGCCAGCCTTGGGATCTACAGGGGGCTGGAGGAGACCCAGTACTTC. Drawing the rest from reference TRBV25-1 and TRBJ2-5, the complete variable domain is EADIYQTPRYLVIGTGKKITLECSQTMGHDKMYWYQQDPGMELHLIHYSYGVNSTEKGDLSSESTVSRIRTEHFPLTLESARPSHTSQYLCASLGIYRGLEETQYFGPGTRLLVL.

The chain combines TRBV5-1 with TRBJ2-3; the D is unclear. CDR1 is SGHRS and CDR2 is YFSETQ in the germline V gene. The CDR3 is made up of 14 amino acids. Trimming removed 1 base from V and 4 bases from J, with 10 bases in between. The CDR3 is CASSLSSMADTQYF. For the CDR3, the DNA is TGCGCCAGCAGCTTGAGTAGTATGGCAGATACGCAGTATTTT.

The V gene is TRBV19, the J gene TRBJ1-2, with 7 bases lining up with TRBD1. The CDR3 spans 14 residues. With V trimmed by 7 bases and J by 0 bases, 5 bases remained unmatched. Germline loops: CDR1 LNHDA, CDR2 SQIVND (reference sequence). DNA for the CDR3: TGTGCCAGTACCAAGACAGGGACTAACTATGGCTACACCTTC. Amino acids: CASTKTGTNYGYTF. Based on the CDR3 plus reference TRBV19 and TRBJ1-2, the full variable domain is DGGITQSPKYLFRKEGQNVTLSCEQNLNHDAMYWYRQDPGQGLRLIYYSQIVNDFQKGDIAEGYSVSREKKESFPLTVTSAQKNPTAFYLCASTKTGTNYGYTFGSGTRLTVV.

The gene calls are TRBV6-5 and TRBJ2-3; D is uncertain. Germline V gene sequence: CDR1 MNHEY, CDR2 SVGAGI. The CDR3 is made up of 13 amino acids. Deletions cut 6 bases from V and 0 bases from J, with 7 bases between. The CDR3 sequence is CASRGLSTDTQYF. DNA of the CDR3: TGTGCCAGCAGGGGTCTAAGCACAGATACGCAGTATTTT.

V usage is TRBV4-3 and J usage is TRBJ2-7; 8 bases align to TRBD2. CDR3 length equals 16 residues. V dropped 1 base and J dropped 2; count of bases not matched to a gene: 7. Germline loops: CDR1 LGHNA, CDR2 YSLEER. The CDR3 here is CASSQGTSQSTYEQYF. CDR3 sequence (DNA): TGCGCCAGCAGCCAAGGGACTAGCCAATCGACCTACGAGCAGTACTTC.

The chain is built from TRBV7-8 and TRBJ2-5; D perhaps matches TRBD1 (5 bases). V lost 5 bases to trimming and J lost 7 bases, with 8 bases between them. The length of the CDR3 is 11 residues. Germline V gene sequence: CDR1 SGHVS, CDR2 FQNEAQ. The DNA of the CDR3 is TGTGCCAGCAGCCGAAGGGGGACCCAGTACTTC. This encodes CASSRRGTQYF.

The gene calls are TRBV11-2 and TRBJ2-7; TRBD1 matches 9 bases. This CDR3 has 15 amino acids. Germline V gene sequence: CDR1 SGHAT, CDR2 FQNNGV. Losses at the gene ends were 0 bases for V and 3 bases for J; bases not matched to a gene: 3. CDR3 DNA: TGTGCCAGCAGCTTAGAGAGGGGACAGGGCTACGAGCAGTACTTC. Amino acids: CASSLERGQGYEQYF.

Here the CDR3 reads CASSFIPTGNTEAFF. The CDR3 coding sequence is TGTGCCAGCAGTTTTATCCCCACAGGGAACACTGAAGCTTTCTTT. The chain carries TRBV27 and TRBJ1-1; weak D call: TRBD1 (5 bases). CDR1 MNHEY and CDR2 SMNVEV come from the germline V gene (reference sequence). Deletions cut 3 bases from V and 1 base from J, with 12 bases between. This CDR3 is built from 15 residues.

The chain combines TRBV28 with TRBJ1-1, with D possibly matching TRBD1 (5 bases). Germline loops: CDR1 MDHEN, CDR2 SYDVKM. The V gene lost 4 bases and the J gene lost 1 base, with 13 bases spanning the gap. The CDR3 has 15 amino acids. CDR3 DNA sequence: TGTGCCAGCAGTTCTCCCGCAACAGGGAACACTGAAGCTTTCTTT. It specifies CASSSPATGNTEAFF.

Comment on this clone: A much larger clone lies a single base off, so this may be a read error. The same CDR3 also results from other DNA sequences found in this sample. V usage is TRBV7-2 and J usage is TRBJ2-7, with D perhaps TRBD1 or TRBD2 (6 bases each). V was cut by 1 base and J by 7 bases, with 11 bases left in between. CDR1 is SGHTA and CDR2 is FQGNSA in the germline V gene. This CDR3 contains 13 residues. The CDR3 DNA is TGTGCCAGCAGCTTAGTCGGGGGCACGGAGCAGTACTTC. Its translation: CASSLVGGTEQYF. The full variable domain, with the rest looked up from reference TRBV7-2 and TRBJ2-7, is GAGVSQSPSNKVTEKGKDVELRCDPISGHTALYWYRQSLGQGLEFLIYFQGNSAPDKSGLPSDRFSAERTGGSVSTLTIQRTQQEDSAVYLCASSLVGGTEQYFGPGTRLTVT.

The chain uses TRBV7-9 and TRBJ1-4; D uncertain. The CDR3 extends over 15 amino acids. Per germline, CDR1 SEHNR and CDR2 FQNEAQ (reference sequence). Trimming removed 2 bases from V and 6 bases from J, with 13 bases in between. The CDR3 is CASSLFGTSDEKLFF. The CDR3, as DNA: TGTGCCAGCAGCTTATTCGGCACCTCTGATGAAAAACTGTTTTTT.